Shown below are 30 T cell receptor beta chains from a single sample sequenced in a study of T cell repertoires in cytomegalovirus infection. TCRdb reprocessed the reads with MiXCR, giving one entry per CDR3 protein. The sample lists 370,000 or so distinct CDR3 sequences; about 35% were seen once. Their cognate antigens are unknown. The sequencing used cultured PBMCs, collected from culture after CMV antigen stimulation. These receptors originate from a human donor in good health (CMV status not recorded). Some clones in this sample may be carry-over from other donors' samples.

The chain is built from TRBV20-1 and TRBJ1-1, with TRBD1 as a possible D gene (6 bases). The germline gives CDR1 DFQATT, CDR2 SNEGSKA (reference sequence). V shed 3 bases and J shed 1 base, with 12 bases lying between them. The length of the CDR3 is 14 residues. The CDR3 DNA follows: TGCAGTGCTAGGGACACCAGGGGGAACACTGAAGCTTTCTTT. This encodes CSARDTRGNTEAFF.

This clonotype was seen more than once but under ten times. The V call is TRBV7-2, the J call TRBJ1-5; TRBD1 aligns across 8 bases. The ends lost 8 bases at V and 0 bases at J; junction bases unmatched: 15. The CDR3 contains 18 residues. Germline CDR1 is SGHTA and CDR2 is FQGNSA. The CDR3 sequence is CASGSPTGTGYSNQPQHF. As DNA, the CDR3 is TGTGCCAGCGGCTCACCAACTGGGACAGGATATAGCAATCAGCCCCAGCATTTT.

The chain links TRBV6-5 to TRBJ2-1; 8 bases fit TRBD2. Germline V gene lookup returns CDR1 MNHEY and CDR2 SVGAGI. V lost 2 bases to trimming and J lost 4 bases; unmatched junction nucleotides: 7. The CDR3 spans 16 residues. In DNA form, the CDR3 reads TGTGCCAGCAGTTACCTCGGGAGGGCCAGGTACAATGAGCAGTTCTTC. It is translated as CASSYLGRARYNEQFF.

In its sample, this clonotype was seen once. The chain carries TRBV14 and TRBJ2-1, with 14 bases aligning to TRBD2. The germline CDR1 and CDR2 sequences are SGHDN and FVKESK. V lost 5 bases, J lost 6 bases, and 6 bases stayed unmatched. This CDR3 comprises 16 residues. Written as DNA, the CDR3 is TGTGCCAGCAGCAAAAGACTAGCGGGAGGGCGCAATGAGCAGTTCTTC. The encoded protein is CASSKRLAGGRNEQFF.

This clonotype was detected many times. This chain uses TRBV7-9 with TRBJ2-7; TRBD1 agrees at 10 bases. V was pared by 1 base and J by 4 bases, with 1 base of the junction left unmatched. The V gene's germline CDR1 is SEHNR and CDR2 FQNEAQ (reference sequence). The CDR3 spans 14 residues. CDR3 loop: CASSLGQGAYEQYV. The CDR3 coding sequence is TGTGCCAGCAGCTTAGGACAGGGGGCATACGAGCAGTACGTC.

Only a few counts were recorded for this clonotype. The chain has TRBV28 and TRBJ1-5; TRBD1 matches at 7 bases. The CDR3 consists of 14 residues. V lost 6 bases to trimming and J lost 6 bases; unmatched junction nucleotides: 8. Per the germline V gene, CDR1 is MDHEN and CDR2 is SYDVKM. For the CDR3, the DNA is TGTGCCAGCAGCCCAGGGGGTTCGGGTCAGCCCCAGCATTTT. It encodes CASSPGGSGQPQHF.

This chain uses TRBV28 with TRBJ2-1, with no clear D. The germline gives CDR1 MDHEN, CDR2 SYDVKM. The germline V and J ends were trimmed by 6 bases and 4 bases, with 13 bases remaining between them. The CDR3 is 14 residues long. The CDR3 spells CASSPPSGYNEQFF. The CDR3 bases are TGTGCCAGCAGCCCCCCTTCGGGTTACAATGAGCAGTTCTTC.

The rearrangement joins TRBV6-5 to TRBJ2-3; D may be TRBD1 (5 bases). The CDR3 length is 16 residues. V was shortened by 5 bases and J by 0 bases, with 15 bases between the two germline ends. CDR1 is MNHEY and CDR2 is SVGAGI in the germline V gene. CDR3 sequence reads: CASSPQARRSTDTQYF. The CDR3 DNA reads as TGTGCCAGCAGTCCACAGGCCAGGAGAAGCACAGATACGCAGTATTTT.

This clonotype was picked up a small number of times. V gene TRBV5-4 combines with J gene TRBJ2-5; 9 bases align to TRBD2. CDR3 size: 14 residues. The germline V gene has CDR1 SGHNT and CDR2 YYREEE (reference sequence). V shed 3 bases, J shed 3 bases, and the junction held 3 bases outside the gene matches. CDR3 residues: CASSSRLAEETQYF. The CDR3 DNA is TGTGCCAGCAGCTCCCGACTAGCGGAAGAGACCCAGTACTTC.

The rearrangement joins TRBV5-4 to TRBJ2-3; D gene uncertain. V lost 0 bases and J 2 bases, leaving 13 bases between the germline ends. This CDR3 comprises 16 residues. Looked up from germline, CDR1 is SGHNT and CDR2 is YYREEE (reference sequence). CDR3: CASSLVVATFTDTQYF. The CDR3 region has the DNA TGTGCCAGCAGCTTGGTCGTGGCTACCTTCACAGATACGCAGTATTTT.

The CDR3 sequence is CASSLLGIADTQYF. The CDR3 region has the DNA TGTGCCAGCAGCTTACTTGGGATCGCAGATACGCAGTATTTT. V is TRBV7-2 and J is TRBJ2-3, with D uncertain. Deletions cut 2 bases from V and 4 bases from J, with 10 bases between. This CDR3 is 14 amino acids long. Per the germline V gene, CDR1 is SGHTA and CDR2 is FQGNSA.

The CDR3 reads CASRNNFRQGRNSPLHF. In DNA form, the CDR3 reads TGTGCCAGCAGAAACAACTTTCGACAGGGGCGAAATTCACCCCTCCACTTT. The V call is TRBV6-1, the J call TRBJ1-6; 8 bases map to TRBD1. This CDR3 has 17 amino acids. V was pared by 6 bases and J by 7 bases, with 14 bases of the junction left unmatched. CDR1 MNHNS and CDR2 SASEGT come from the germline V gene.

Comments on this clonotype: This may be a read error: a much more frequent sequence differs by one nucleotide. V is TRBV7-2 and J is TRBJ2-2; a possible D gene is TRBD2 (5 bases). Germline loops: CDR1 SGHTA, CDR2 FQGNSA. The CDR3 totals 14 residues. Trimming took off 5 bases at V and 4 bases at J, with 11 bases between the two ends. This CDR3 reads CASSPVGVTGELFF. CDR3 coding DNA: TGTGCCAGCAGCCCAGTGGGAGTCACCGGGGAGCTGTTTTTT.

V and J are TRBV6-1 and TRBJ1-5; no clear D gene. V lost 5 bases to trimming and J lost 4 bases, with 0 bases between them. Germline V CDR1 and CDR2: MNHNS, SASEGT. The CDR3 runs to 10 residues. DNA of the CDR3: TGTGCCAGCAGTAATCAGCCCCAGCATTTT. This translates into CASSNQPQHF.

This clonotype was seen a handful of times. The chain combines TRBV7-2 with TRBJ2-7; 10 bases are a match to TRBD2. The V gene end was trimmed by 4 bases and the J gene end by 6 bases; junction bases not matched to a gene: 9. The germline CDR1 and CDR2 sequences are SGHTA and FQGNSA. This CDR3 has 15 amino acids. This chain's CDR3 is CASSSHGSSGSEQYV. CDR3 DNA sequence: TGTGCCAGCAGCTCCCACGGGTCTAGCGGGAGCGAGCAGTACGTC.

This sequence joins TRBV28 and TRBJ1-2, with unresolved D. The V end lost 5 bases, the J end lost 3 bases, and 13 bases lay between the germline ends. Germline CDR1 MDHEN, CDR2 SYDVKM. The CDR3 sequence is 14 residues long. The CDR3 loop reads CASSPTRLDYGYTF. The CDR3 bases are TGTGCCAGCAGTCCGACAAGGCTCGACTATGGCTACACCTTC.

This clonotype occurred once. The chain employs TRBV4-2 and TRBJ2-5, with D uncertain. Germline V gives CDR1 LGHNA, CDR2 YNFKEQ. The CDR3 is 14 residues long. V was clipped by 0 bases and J by 7 bases, with 12 bases between them. The CDR3 sequence is CASSQDHLVGTQYF. For the CDR3, the DNA is TGTGCCAGCAGCCAAGATCATCTAGTAGGGACCCAGTACTTC.

The CDR3 DNA is TGTGCCAGCAGCTTACTTGGGCGGGGGAGACGGGGAGAGACCCAGTACTTC. Protein product: CASSLLGRGRRGETQYF. The chain combines TRBV7-9 with TRBJ2-5; 7 nucleotides line up with TRBD2. Germline assignment: CDR1 SEHNR and CDR2 FQNEAQ (reference sequence). The CDR3 extends over 17 amino acids. V was pared by 2 bases and J by 4 bases, with 13 bases of the junction left unmatched.

This rearrangement joins TRBV19 to TRBJ1-2; 8 bases align to TRBD1. After removal of 5 bases from V and 11 bases from J, the junction contained 7 bases not matched to a gene. Germline CDR1 and CDR2: LNHDA and SQIVND (reference sequence). This CDR3 spans 12 amino acids. CDR3 region: CASSPRTGWYTF. The DNA for the CDR3 is TGTGCCAGTAGTCCTCGGACAGGGTGGTACACCTTC.

The rearrangement links TRBV15 to TRBJ1-3; D might be TRBD1 (5 bases). Germline V gene lookup returns CDR1 LNHNV and CDR2 YYDKDF (reference sequence). Trimming removed 0 bases from V and 0 bases from J, with 9 bases in between. The CDR3 runs to 16 residues. CDR3 region: CATSRDRDGSGNTIYF. The CDR3 DNA is TGTGCCACCAGCAGAGACAGGGACGGCTCTGGAAACACCATATATTTT.

This sequence joins TRBV7-4 and TRBJ1-2; weak D call: TRBD1 (6 bases). The germline V gene has CDR1 SGHVT and CDR2 SQSDAQ. V lost 3 bases, J lost 0 bases, and 11 bases lay in between. The length of the CDR3 is 15 residues. CDR3 sequence: CASSLGGHPNYGYTF. As DNA, the CDR3 is TGTGCCAGCAGCTTGGGGGGACATCCTAACTATGGCTACACCTTC.

This clonotype was found many times. The chain has TRBV7-2 and TRBJ2-1; no definite D call. CDR1 is SGHTA and CDR2 is FQGNSA in the germline V gene. This CDR3 has 14 residues. V lost 1 base, J lost 12 bases, and 16 bases lay in between. The CDR3 DNA sequence: TGTGCCAGCAGCTTAGAAATTAGCAGACCTTGGCAGTTCTTC. It specifies CASSLEISRPWQFF.

Only a few counts were recorded for this clonotype. The chain has TRBV6-1 and TRBJ1-6; 9 positions agree with TRBD1. Trimming took 5 bases from V and 0 from J; bases not matched to a gene: 11. Germline V CDR1 and CDR2: MNHNS, SASEGT. The CDR3 runs 19 residues. For the CDR3, the DNA is TGTGCCAGCAGTTACCGGACAGGGGCTAGCAGCTCCTATAATTCACCCCTCCACTTT. Its translation is CASSYRTGASSSYNSPLHF.

The chain carries TRBV6-4 and TRBJ2-1, with TRBD2 matching over 7 bases. This CDR3 region has 13 residues. V was pared by 3 bases and J by 5 bases, with 1 base of the junction left unmatched. The germline V gene has CDR1 MRHNA and CDR2 SNTAGT. CDR3 coding DNA: TGTGCCAGCAGTGAGCGGGAGCACAATGAGCAGTTCTTC. Amino acid sequence: CASSEREHNEQFF.

CDR3 loop: CASRPHGDTEAFF. The CDR3 region has the DNA TGTGCCAGCAGACCCCACGGGGACACTGAAGCTTTCTTT. This chain connects TRBV27 to TRBJ1-1; no clear D gene. CDR3 length equals 13 residues. V lost 6 bases and J 3 bases, leaving 11 bases between the germline ends. Germline lookup yields CDR1 MNHEY and CDR2 SMNVEV (reference sequence).

This clonotype was seen many times. V usage is TRBV7-2 and J usage is TRBJ1-1; 7 positions agree with TRBD1. Germline values: CDR1 SGHTA, CDR2 FQGNSA. Unmatched junction bases numbered 8, after V lost 4 bases and J lost 0 bases. The CDR3 length is 16 residues. The CDR3 DNA reads as TGTGCCAGCAGCTGGGGGACAGTTCTTATGAACACTGAAGCTTTCTTT. It encodes CASSWGTVLMNTEAFF.

This chain joins TRBV6-2 or TRBV6-3 and TRBJ2-3, with 8 bases aligning to TRBD2. The junction had 6 bases not matched to a gene; V was cut back by 2 bases and J by 2 bases. CDR1 and CDR2 from the germline V gene are MNHEY and SVGEGT. The CDR3 has 16 amino acids. The CDR3: CASSYPGSGATDTQYF. The CDR3 nucleotides are TGTGCCAGCAGTTACCCCGGTAGCGGGGCCACAGATACGCAGTATTTT.

The rearrangement uses TRBV27 and TRBJ2-6; D not certain. Trimming cost V 3 bases and J 2 bases, with 8 bases left between them. The germline V gene encodes CDR1 MNHEY and CDR2 SMNVEV (reference sequence). The CDR3 loop spans 15 amino acids. The CDR3 here is CASSLSKTGANVLTF. The CDR3 DNA reads TGTGCCAGCAGTTTGTCAAAGACTGGGGCCAACGTCCTGACTTTC.

A few counts support this clonotype. The chain links TRBV6-5 to TRBJ1-1; a weak D match, TRBD1 (6 bases). The CDR3 consists of 14 residues. Per germline, CDR1 MNHEY and CDR2 SVGAGI. Trimming pared 2 bases from V and 3 bases from J, leaving 10 bases between. For the CDR3, the DNA is TGTGCCAGCAGTTACGGGGGGCTGGACACTGAAGCTTTCTTT. Residues: CASSYGGLDTEAFF.

In this sample, this clonotype turned up a few times. The J gene is TRBJ2-1, the V gene TRBV7-8, with 11 bases that match TRBD2. Unmatched junction bases numbered 0, after V lost 3 bases and J lost 5 bases. This CDR3 region has 14 residues. Germline-derived CDR1 and CDR2 are SGHVS and FQNEAQ. CDR3 sequence (DNA): TGTGCCAGCAGCTTGACTAGCGGGAACAATGAGCAGTTCTTC. Its translation is CASSLTSGNNEQFF.